The present T cell receptor (beta chain) was sequenced within a study of PD-1 blockade in classical Hodgkin lymphoma. V was cut by 5 bases and J by 2 bases, with 12 bases left in between. This CDR3 contains 14 residues. Germline loops: CDR1 SNHLY, CDR2 FYNNEI. Data came from immunoSEQ multiplex PCR; TCRdb stores just in-frame clones and leaves some out. The data contain roughly 28,000 clones, around 73% of them seen just once; the ten biggest clones take up about 33%. Every patient experienced relapse after autologous stem cell transplantation, and brentuximab vedotin exposure varied. Complete response, partial response or progressive disease constituted the best responses recorded.

Sequencing was performed on peripheral blood mononuclear cells (PBMCs), taken before the second cycle of nivolumab. This TCR came from a human donor with classical Hodgkin lymphoma. This chain links TRBV2 with TRBJ1-1; possibly TRBD1 for D (6 bases). The CDR3 is CASSKQGANTEAFF. The CDR3 nucleotides read TGTGCCAGCAGTAAACAGGGCGCTAACACTGAAGCTTTCTTT.